This T cell receptor (beta chain) was identified during a study of blood T cells in healthy people across ages. Individuals who donated were healthy Caucasians from Russia aged roughly 6 to 90. This clonotype was recorded a few times. One end of the junction is discordant with germline, which a read error may explain. Primers used in a second PCR of about 6 to 11 cycles were a sample-barcoded 5' primer and a J-beta primer mix. A 12-random-nucleotide template-switch adaptor tagged each cDNA molecule. TCRdb independently ran MiXCR on the 5' RACE reads; one entry per CDR3 protein. The table lists about 1.4 million distinct CDR3 sequences, approximately 59% of them singletons. This CDR3 region has 15 residues. CDR1 is SGHRS and CDR2 is YFSETQ in the germline V gene.

The gene calls are TRBV5-1 and TRBJ2-3; D not resolved. The source material was blood. The receptor's source is a man younger than 35 in good health. The CDR3 here is CASSLEDAGTDTQYF. The CDR3 DNA follows: TGCGCCAGCAGTTTGGAAGACGCTGGCACAGATACGCAGTATTTT.